The rows below give T cell receptor beta chains drawn from one sample of a study of T-cell memory formation after mild COVID-19. TCRdb called the 5' RACE reads again in MiXCR, with one record for every CDR3 protein. This sample yields under 150,000 distinct CDR3 sequences, of which 22% are seen a single time; 40% to 50% belongs to the top ten. What was sequenced was PBMCs or a T cell subset sorted from them (not recorded which). The receptors stem from a man in his late teens or twenties who had mild COVID-19 (a few samples of this study predate the infection). Cell type and time point are not known. Both conserved end residues are part of each CDR3.

TRBJ2-5 | TRBV9 | CASSSGTGTAQYF
TRBJ1-2 | TRBV28 | CASSETGARYGYTF
TRBJ2-1 | TRBV28 | CASSSAGTGVNEQFF
TRBJ2-2 | TRBV7-9 | CASSLDRTGELFF
TRBJ2-5 | TRBV7-9 | CASSSTVQETQYF
TRBJ2-2 | TRBV9 | CASSIGFRRGNTGELFF
TRBJ1-6 | TRBV7-9 | CASSNPRLSYNSPLHF
TRBJ2-5 | TRBV7-9 | CASSSPGRETQYF
TRBJ2-1 | TRBV6-2/TRBV6-3 | CASTSPTSYNEQFF
TRBJ1-2 | TRBV24-1 | CATSDPGTGAEGYGYTF
TRBJ1-1 | TRBV4-3 | CASSLTTGLNTEAFF
TRBJ2-1 | TRBV12-3/TRBV12-4 | CASSGRQGLYNEQFF
TRBJ2-5 | TRBV5-1 | CASSLVEETQYF
TRBJ2-3 | TRBV25-1 | CASSAYNRVPTDTQYF
TRBJ1-1 | TRBV12-3/TRBV12-4 | CASTPLSRNTEAFF
TRBJ2-2 | TRBV7-8 | CASSLPKLPRSGAGELFF
TRBJ2-1 | TRBV6-2/TRBV6-3 | CASSHGRNEQFF
TRBJ1-2 | TRBV29-1 | CSVDVGDGYTF
TRBJ1-5 | TRBV7-2 | CASSLSPGLIGNQPQHF
TRBJ2-1 | TRBV27 | CASTFRGANEQFF
TRBJ2-3 | TRBV9 | CASSDRDRLLNTQYF
TRBJ2-5 | TRBV7-2 | CASSYGPSGGETQYF
TRBJ2-1 | TRBV5-6 | CASSTTGGAVLSHEQFF
TRBJ2-7 | TRBV20-1 | CSARDRTDTYEQYF
TRBJ1-1 | TRBV7-6 | CASTLGPTASTEAFF
TRBJ2-3 | TRBV12-3/TRBV12-4 | CASSHLTGADTQYF
TRBJ1-2 | TRBV7-2 | CASSSSGQTRNYGYTF
TRBJ2-2 | TRBV4-1 | CASSRTETGELFF
TRBJ1-2 | TRBV12-3/TRBV12-4 | CASSPGPPGDGYTF
TRBJ1-2 | TRBV11-2 | CASSQEAVPNYGYTF
TRBJ1-2 | TRBV6-5 | CASSYSGRLYGYTF
TRBJ2-5 | TRBV7-9 | CASSVHLTQYF
TRBJ2-4 | TRBV4-1 | CASSPGEGRTKNIQYF
TRBJ2-2 | TRBV4-3 | CASSHRGAFPTGELFF
TRBJ2-7 | TRBV10-3 | CAISETRTDSYEQYF
TRBJ2-3 | TRBV20-1 | CSASTITDTQYF
TRBJ2-2 | TRBV9 | CASSVGFGGTANTGELFF
TRBJ1-1 | TRBV5-1 | CASSFTWGDRSSEAFF
TRBJ2-4 | TRBV4-1 | CASSQEWGAGNIQYF
TRBJ2-5 | TRBV6-5 | CASSWGGQGKETQYF
TRBJ2-2 | TRBV7-9 | CASSSLVPGELFF
TRBJ1-6 | TRBV7-9 | CASSLVPGPSSYNSPLHF
TRBJ2-7 | TRBV4-1 | CASSQDPGDYEQYF
TRBJ1-1 | TRBV6-5 | CASSYRGQRNTEAFF
TRBJ2-2 | TRBV7-9 | CASSFLAGANTGELFF
TRBJ1-6 | TRBV3-1 | CASSHTGDGNSPLHF
TRBJ2-5 | TRBV7-6 | CASSSGQGDETQYF
TRBJ2-7 | TRBV11-2 | CASSLGVAGSGEQYF
TRBJ1-5 | TRBV6-4 | CASSHRDRRNQPQHF
TRBJ1-2 | TRBV20-1 | CSARDLRGTREGYTF
TRBJ2-1 | TRBV12-3/TRBV12-4 | CASSPAGGSYNEQFF
TRBJ1-2 | TRBV24-1 | CATQGAGGYTF
TRBJ2-3 | TRBV7-3 | CASSLPPTGLGTQYF